This T cell receptor (beta chain) comes out of a study of blood T cells in healthy people across ages. For every donor, a draw yielded about 10 milliliters of peripheral blood. Per sample, at least 5.5 micrograms of total RNA were extracted. CDR1 is DFQATT, CDR2 SNEGSKA, per germline (reference sequence). V shed 2 bases and J shed 3 bases, with 8 bases lying between them. The CDR3 consists of 12 residues. Next came a second PCR, run for roughly 7 to 12 cycles, which used a sample-barcoded 5' primer along with a J-beta primer mix. Carrying 12 random nucleotides, a template-switch adaptor labeled each individual cDNA molecule. TCRdb ran MiXCR on the 5' RACE reads and lists one entry per CDR3 protein. The sample yields more than 700,000 distinct CDR3 sequences, 50% to 65% seen once.

The sequenced sample consisted of blood. The chain carries TRBV20-1 and TRBJ2-7; D is unresolved. This TCR came from a man at least 80 years old in good health. The CDR3, as DNA: TGCAGTGCTAGACCGGACGGCTACGAGCAGTACTTC. It is translated as CSARPDGYEQYF.